Following are 6 T cell receptor beta chains from one sample sequenced in a study of T-cell memory formation after mild COVID-19. Each CDR3 protein gets one entry after TCRdb re-called the 5' RACE reads with MiXCR. This table has 500,000 to 550,000 distinct CDR3 sequences, about a fifth appearing once. The sequencing sample was made of PBMCs or a T cell subset sorted from them (not recorded which). These receptors were collected from an adult woman who had mild COVID-19 (a few samples of this study predate the infection). Cell type and time point are not known.

This clonotype appeared a few times. The rearrangement uses TRBV7-8 and TRBJ2-5; weak D call: TRBD1 (6 bases). CDR1 SGHVS and CDR2 FQNEAQ come from the germline V gene. Trimming removed 3 bases from V and 5 bases from J, with 10 bases in between. The CDR3 is 13 residues long. The CDR3, as DNA: TGTGCCAGCAGCTTCAGGGGCTGGGAGACCCAGTACTTC. Protein: CASSFRGWETQYF.

This clonotype was seen more than once but under ten times. The chain is built from TRBV13 and TRBJ1-1, with D possibly being TRBD1 (5 bases). Trimming cost V 6 bases and J 4 bases, with 9 bases left between them. Germline CDR1 reads PRHDT; CDR2 reads FYEKMQ (reference sequence). This CDR3 is 12 amino acids long. CDR3 DNA sequence: TGTGCCAGCAGTCGACAGACCACTGAAGCTTTCTTT. Amino acid sequence: CASSRQTTEAFF.

As concerns this clonotype: The junction does not match germline at one end; this may be a read error. This chain connects TRBV6-2 or TRBV6-3 to TRBJ2-1; no definite D call. The CDR3 sequence is 13 residues long. Germline CDR1 MNHEY, CDR2 SVGEGT. CDR3: CASATGRASNEVF. The DNA for the CDR3 is TGTGCCAGCGCCACCGGACGGGCTAGTAACGAGGTCTTC.

This chain uses TRBV5-4 with TRBJ2-5; possibly TRBD2 for D (5 bases). This CDR3 region has 13 residues. Germline CDR1 reads SGHNT; CDR2 reads YYREEE (reference sequence). V lost 2 bases, J lost 5 bases, and 10 bases lay in between. DNA of the CDR3: TGTGCCAGCAGCTTCGGGGAAGCCGAGACCCAGTACTTC. As protein: CASSFGEAETQYF.

The chain joins TRBV6-5 to TRBJ1-5; D is possibly TRBD1 (5 bases). V lost 1 base, J lost 5 bases, and 12 bases lay in between. Germline assignment: CDR1 MNHEY and CDR2 SVGAGI. This CDR3 region has 15 residues. DNA of the CDR3: TGTGCCAGCAGTTACTTGGGACCTCCGGATCAGCCCCAGCATTTT. It translates to CASSYLGPPDQPQHF.

This clonotype showed up just once. V and J are TRBV7-9 and TRBJ2-1; TRBD1 agrees at 9 bases. V was clipped by 4 bases and J by 2 bases; unmatched bases: 9. Germline CDR1 reads SEHNR; CDR2 reads FQNEAQ (reference sequence). This CDR3 comprises 17 residues. The CDR3: CASSSVWTGVAYNEQFF. Written as DNA, the CDR3 is TGTGCCAGCAGCTCGGTGTGGACAGGGGTCGCCTACAATGAGCAGTTCTTC.